Presented here are 25 T cell receptor beta chains from one specimen sequenced in a study of shared T cell receptors in the human thymus. TCRdb's copy holds only in-frame clones and misses some; the assay was immunoSEQ multiplex PCR. The repertoire holds some 760,000 clones, with around 85% as singletons. This same sample was also part of a study on human thymus T cells.

The source material was thymocytes. The receptor source for this set is a girl less than two years old with a congenital heart defect.

This sequence joins TRBV11-3 and TRBJ2-1, with TRBD2 as a possible D gene (7 bases). The germline V gene encodes CDR1 SGHNT and CDR2 YENEEA. The CDR3 spans 14 residues. V was shortened by 8 bases and J by 8 bases, with 19 bases between the two germline ends. For the CDR3, the DNA is TGTGCCAGCGCCCAGGGACACGGGGGGCATGAGCAGTTCTTC. Its translation: CASAQGHGGHEQFF.

This chain links TRBV7-9 with TRBJ1-2, with 7 bases that match TRBD1. CDR3 size: 13 residues. Per the germline V gene, CDR1 is SEHNR and CDR2 is FQNEAQ (reference sequence). The V segment lost 5 bases and the J segment 8 bases; nucleotides outside the gene matches: 8. The CDR3 loop is CASSVTGDRGYTF. The CDR3 bases are TGTGCCAGCAGCGTCACAGGGGATCGGGGCTACACCTTC.

This chain joins TRBV2 and TRBJ1-2; 9 bases are a match to TRBD1. Germline V gene lookup returns CDR1 SNHLY and CDR2 FYNNEI. The trim removed 6 bases at V and 4 bases at J, leaving 12 bases unmatched. CDR3 length equals 16 residues. The CDR3 nucleotides are TGTGCCAGCAGGGACCTGGGACAGGGACTATCCTATGGCTACACCTTC. It translates to CASRDLGQGLSYGYTF.

CDR3 DNA sequence: TGTGCCAGCAGTTTGGGGACAGGGGCTCCCTACGAGCAGTACTTC. Amino acid sequence: CASSLGTGAPYEQYF. The chain uses TRBV6-5 and TRBJ2-7; 10 bases agree with TRBD1. Trimming removed 4 bases from V and 2 bases from J; junction bases left unmatched: 5. Germline CDR1 and CDR2: MNHEY and SVGAGI. The CDR3 is 15 residues long.

This clone was seen just once. The gene calls are TRBV6-5 and TRBJ2-1, with 7 bases aligning to TRBD2. This CDR3 is 16 amino acids long. The J segment lost 5 bases and the V segment lost 0 bases, leaving 7 bases of the junction unmatched. The V gene's germline CDR1 is MNHEY and CDR2 SVGAGI. The CDR3 reads CASSYSESGVDNEQFF. The DNA of the CDR3 is TGTGCCAGCAGTTACTCGGAGAGCGGGGTAGACAATGAGCAGTTCTTC.

This clone was seen a single time. The chain employs TRBV13 and TRBJ2-5, with 8 nucleotides matching TRBD1. The junction had 6 bases not matched to a gene; V was cut back by 4 bases and J by 5 bases. CDR1 and CDR2 from the germline V gene are PRHDT and FYEKMQ (reference sequence). This CDR3 region has 14 residues. The CDR3 region has the DNA TGTGCCAGCAGCTCCCGACAGGGGCGGGAGACCCAGTACTTC. Its translation is CASSSRQGRETQYF. Combining the CDR3 with reference TRBV13 and TRBJ2-5 gives the whole variable domain AAGVIQSPRHLIKEKRETATLKCYPIPRHDTVYWYQQGPGQDPQFLISFYEKMQSDKGSIPDRFSAQQFSDYHSELNMSSLELGDSALYFCASSSRQGRETQYFGPGTRLLVL.

The rearrangement joins TRBV5-6 to TRBJ1-1; D is perhaps TRBD1 (5 bases). Germline-derived CDR1 and CDR2 are SGHDT and YYEEEE. With 3 bases removed from V and 3 bases from J, the gap between germline ends came to 12 bases. The CDR3 loop spans 14 amino acids. CDR3 nucleotide sequence: TGTGCCAGCAGCTCCCCAGGGTTTTACACTGAAGCTTTCTTT. Translated: CASSSPGFYTEAFF.

The CDR3 nucleotides are TGTGCCACCAGCAGAGATGGGGCACCCAATGAAAAACTGTTTTTT. It translates to CATSRDGAPNEKLFF. The genes are TRBV15 and TRBJ1-4; possibly TRBD1 for D (5 bases). The CDR3 contains 15 residues. Trimming shortened V by 0 bases and J by 5 bases, and 10 bases separated the two germline ends. Per the germline V gene, CDR1 is LNHNV and CDR2 is YYDKDF (reference sequence).

The chain recombines TRBV5-1 with TRBJ1-1; 7 positions match TRBD1. Unmatched junction bases numbered 19, after V lost 1 base and J lost 7 bases. CDR1 and CDR2 (germline): SGHRS, YFSETQ. The CDR3 loop spans 18 amino acids. The CDR3 here is CASSLTGDASTNPNEAFF. CDR3 DNA: TGCGCCAGCAGCTTGACAGGGGATGCCTCCACAAACCCAAATGAAGCTTTCTTT.

The rearrangement uses TRBV6-5 and TRBJ2-1, with D possibly matching TRBD1 (6 bases). The CDR3 has 11 amino acids. CDR1 and CDR2 (germline): MNHEY, SVGAGI. V was cut by 6 bases and J by 9 bases, with 9 bases left in between. DNA for the CDR3: TGTGCCAGCAGGGTGACAGGTGAGCAGTTCTTC. Translation: CASRVTGEQFF.

The chain couples TRBV27 to TRBJ1-2, with 8 positions matching TRBD1. Looked up from germline, CDR1 is MNHEY and CDR2 is SMNVEV (reference sequence). This CDR3 is 15 amino acids long. Germline trimming cut 5 bases from V and 4 bases from J; bases unmatched to any gene: 9. The CDR3 here is CASSRRGTGFYGYTF. CDR3 DNA sequence: TGTGCCAGCAGTCGCAGAGGGACAGGATTCTATGGCTACACCTTC.

This clone occurred once. Additional DNA sequences in this sample encode the identical CDR3. This sequence joins TRBV6-6 and TRBJ1-2; a possible D gene is TRBD1 (5 bases). Germline CDR1 is MNHNY and CDR2 is SVGAGI (reference sequence). Trimming took 0 bases from V and 4 from J, leaving 6 bases between them. The CDR3 covers 13 residues. The CDR3 nucleotides read TGTGCCAGCAGTTACTCCCAGGGCTATGGCTACACCTTC. It encodes CASSYSQGYGYTF.

The J gene is TRBJ2-7, the V gene TRBV4-3; 9 bases are shared with TRBD2. J lost 7 bases, V lost 1 base, and 5 bases had no gene match. The CDR3 sequence is 14 residues long. CDR1 and CDR2 from the germline V gene are LGHNA and YSLEER. CDR3 residues: CASSQGSLAGEQYF. The CDR3 DNA follows: TGCGCCAGCAGCCAAGGTTCGCTAGCGGGGGAGCAGTACTTC.

This chain uses TRBV21-1 with TRBJ1-3; TRBD1 is taken as the D call from the table, unchecked against the DNA. TRBV21-1 is a pseudogene. This CDR3 is 21 amino acids long. The CDR3 loop reads CASSTYPQGTYMQISGNTIYF. For the CDR3, the DNA is TGTGCCAGCAGCACCTACCCACAGGGAACGTATATGCAAATCTCTGGAAACACCATATATTTT.

The chain recombines TRBV7-9 with TRBJ2-2; no clear D. This CDR3 is built from 14 residues. Trimming took off 6 bases at V and 3 bases at J, with 11 bases between the two ends. The germline V gene has CDR1 SEHNR and CDR2 FQNEAQ (reference sequence). CDR3 in DNA: TGTGCCAGCAGTTCGGGTGAGGACACCGGGGAGCTGTTTTTT. Residues: CASSSGEDTGELFF.

The chain links TRBV2 to TRBJ1-2, with D possibly TRBD1 on 6 matching bases. The CDR3 is made up of 14 amino acids. Trimming left V 7 bases short and J 2 bases short, with 14 bases between. The germline V gene has CDR1 SNHLY and CDR2 FYNNEI. CDR3 loop: CASNLGGQNYGYTF. The DNA for the CDR3 is TGTGCCAGCAACTTGGGGGGGCAGAACTATGGCTACACCTTC.

The CDR3 region is CASSSIQGTLNTEAFF. In DNA, the CDR3 is TGTGCCAGCAGCTCCATTCAGGGGACACTGAACACTGAAGCTTTCTTT. The V gene is TRBV7-6, the J gene TRBJ1-1, with a possible D match to TRBD1 (6 bases). Germline V gives CDR1 SGHVS, CDR2 FNYEAQ. This CDR3 is 16 amino acids long. Trimming cost V 4 bases and J 0 bases, with 15 bases left between them.

Remarks on this clone: The sample carries other DNA sequences with the same CDR3. The V and J genes are TRBV19 and TRBJ2-7; D is perhaps TRBD1 (5 bases). The CDR3 is 13 amino acids. V was clipped by 5 bases and J by 0 bases, with 8 bases between them. The germline gives CDR1 LNHDA, CDR2 SQIVND (reference sequence). The CDR3 spells CASSLDSSYEQYF. CDR3 nucleotide sequence: TGTGCCAGTAGTCTCGACAGCTCCTACGAGCAGTACTTC.

The rearrangement links TRBV25-1 to TRBJ1-1; D unresolved. Trimming left V 3 bases short and J 4 bases short, with 9 bases between. Germline CDR1 and CDR2: MGHDK and SYGVNS. CDR3 length: 13 amino acids. In DNA, the CDR3 is TGTGCCAGCAGTGATCCGGGAGGCACTGAAGCTTTCTTT. Its protein is CASSDPGGTEAFF.

The V and J genes are TRBV11-3 and TRBJ2-7; no clear D. Germline CDR1 reads SGHNT; CDR2 reads YENEEA. V was trimmed by 5 bases and J by 6 bases, leaving 8 bases between them. The CDR3 extends over 11 amino acids. The CDR3 coding sequence is TGTGCCAGCAGCAACGGAGCCGAGCAGTACTTC. Its translation is CASSNGAEQYF.

The chain is built from TRBV4-1 and TRBJ2-5; maybe TRBD1 (6 bases). V lost 1 base and J 5 bases, leaving 23 bases between the germline ends. Germline-derived CDR1 and CDR2 are MGHRA and YSYEKL. The CDR3 sequence is 18 residues long. The CDR3 DNA sequence: TGCGCCAGCAGCCAAGTTCGGACAGCCTCAAATTTAGGGGAGACCCAGTACTTC. It codes for CASSQVRTASNLGETQYF.

The rearrangement joins TRBV19 to TRBJ1-2, with TRBD1 matching over 8 bases. V dropped 6 bases and J dropped 8; count of bases not matched to a gene: 14. Germline CDR1 is LNHDA and CDR2 is SQIVND (reference sequence). There are 15 residues in the CDR3. The CDR3 protein is CASSLPLQGAVGYTF. CDR3 coding DNA: TGTGCCAGTAGCCTCCCCCTGCAGGGGGCTGTGGGCTACACCTTC.

The gene calls are TRBV7-2 and TRBJ2-7; maybe TRBD2 (6 bases). V shed 1 base and J shed 7 bases, with 8 bases lying between them. Germline loops: CDR1 SGHTA, CDR2 FQGNSA. The CDR3 length is 12 residues. DNA of the CDR3: TGTGCCAGCAGCTTAGTCCGGGGGGAGCAGTACTTC. Amino acid sequence: CASSLVRGEQYF.

The rearrangement uses TRBV27 and TRBJ1-5, with D perhaps matching TRBD1 (5 bases). The CDR3 sequence is 16 residues long. The germline V and J ends were trimmed by 2 bases and 3 bases, with 14 bases remaining between them. Germline values: CDR1 MNHEY, CDR2 SMNVEV (reference sequence). The CDR3: CASSLMEGTYNQPQHF. The CDR3 DNA sequence: TGTGCCAGCAGTTTAATGGAGGGGACCTACAATCAGCCCCAGCATTTT.

V and J are TRBV5-1 and TRBJ1-2; 10 nucleotides line up with TRBD1. With 4 bases clipped from V and 1 base from J, the junction kept 4 bases outside the gene matches. CDR1 is SGHRS and CDR2 is YFSETQ in the germline V gene. The CDR3 covers 15 residues. The CDR3 nucleotides are TGCGCCAGCAGCCTAGGGACAGGGGTTAACTATGGCTACACCTTC. It translates to CASSLGTGVNYGYTF.